One sample yielded the 20 T cell receptor beta chains listed below, sequenced in a study of T cell changes during pregnancy in multiple sclerosis. Repertoires were generated with immunoSEQ multiplex PCR, while TCRdb's copy carries only in-frame clones and drops some. The top ten hold 0.99% of the sample, which has 99,000 or so clones, approximately 93% seen once. Sample: peripheral blood, taken after pregnancy. These receptors all stem from a female donor with multiple sclerosis, enrolled in a pregnancy study.

The chain joins TRBV30 to TRBJ2-3; D gene ambiguous. V lost 6 bases and J 3 bases, leaving 4 bases between the germline ends. This CDR3 is 10 amino acids long. Per germline, CDR1 GTSNPN and CDR2 SVGIG (reference sequence). This CDR3 is CACQTDTQYF. In DNA form, the CDR3 reads TGTGCCTGCCAGACAGATACGCAGTATTTT. The full variable domain, rest sourced from reference TRBV30 and TRBJ2-3, is SQTIHQWPATLVQPVGSPLSLECTVEGTSNPNLYWYRQAAGRGLQLLFYSVGIGQISSEVPQNLSASRPQDRQFILSSKKLLLSDSGFYLCACQTDTQYFGPGTRLTVL.

The DNA of the CDR3 is TGCGCCAGCAGCCAAGAGACAGGGACAGGAATCGATAGGCGAGAAAAACTGTTTTTT. Translation gives CASSQETGTGIDRREKLFF. The genes are TRBV4-3 and TRBJ1-4, with 8 bases fitting TRBD1. Trimming removed 0 bases from V and 8 bases from J; junction bases left unmatched: 17. The CDR3 covers 19 residues. Germline V CDR1 and CDR2: LGHNA, YSLEER.

This rearrangement joins TRBV4-1 to TRBJ2-2; possible D gene TRBD1, 6 bases. CDR1 and CDR2 (germline): MGHRA, YSYEKL. The CDR3 runs to 16 residues. The V end lost 4 bases, the J end lost 4 bases, and 16 bases lay between the germline ends. The CDR3: CASSPFGEGGTGELFF. The CDR3 DNA follows: TGCGCCAGCAGCCCCTTCGGGGAAGGGGGCACCGGGGAGCTGTTTTTT.

The rearrangement uses TRBV28 and TRBJ1-1; D ambiguous. The CDR3 loop spans 14 amino acids. Trimming removed 4 bases from V and 10 bases from J, with 19 bases in between. CDR1 MDHEN and CDR2 SYDVKM come from the germline V gene. CDR3 DNA sequence: TGTGCCAGCAGTTCCCCCGGCGTTTGGCCGGGAGCTTTCTTT. Its protein product is CASSSPGVWPGAFF.

This chain joins TRBV5-1 and TRBJ2-3; D is unresolved. This CDR3 spans 13 amino acids. Between the trimmed V and J ends, which lost 5 bases and 0 bases, there was a span of 7 bases. The germline CDR1 and CDR2 sequences are SGHRS and YFSETQ. For the CDR3, the DNA is TGCGCCAGCAGTAGACTTAGCACAGATACGCAGTATTTT. Protein product: CASSRLSTDTQYF.

The J gene is TRBJ2-1, the V gene TRBV27; 10 nucleotides agree with TRBD2. Trimming cost V 2 bases and J 8 bases; bases outside gene matches: 3. CDR3 length: 14 residues. CDR1 and CDR2 (germline): MNHEY, SMNVEV (reference sequence). The CDR3 coding sequence is TGTGCCAGCAGTTTAAGGACTAGCGGCGATGAGCAGTTCTTC. Translated: CASSLRTSGDEQFF.

The V call is TRBV7-2, the J call TRBJ2-7, with D possibly matching TRBD2 (6 bases). Per the germline V gene, CDR1 is SGHTA and CDR2 is FQGNSA. V was cut by 3 bases and J by 1 base, with 10 bases left in between. The CDR3 totals 14 residues. The CDR3 spells CASSFSRDSYEQYF. The CDR3 DNA reads as TGTGCCAGCAGCTTCTCGCGGGATTCCTACGAGCAGTACTTC. Drawing the rest from reference TRBV7-2 and TRBJ2-7, the complete variable domain is GAGVSQSPSNKVTEKGKDVELRCDPISGHTALYWYRQSLGQGLEFLIYFQGNSAPDKSGLPSDRFSAERTGGSVSTLTIQRTQQEDSAVYLCASSFSRDSYEQYFGPGTRLTVT.

The chain recombines TRBV19 with TRBJ1-2; D call uncertain. The germline V gene encodes CDR1 LNHDA and CDR2 SQIVND (reference sequence). The CDR3 length is 13 residues. The V end lost 6 bases, the J end lost 6 bases, and 14 bases lay between the germline ends. CDR3 sequence: CASRPVEVDGYTF. The CDR3, as DNA: TGTGCCAGTAGGCCCGTGGAGGTTGATGGCTACACCTTC.

J is TRBJ1-1 and V is TRBV12-5; tentative D call: TRBD1 (5 bases). V shed 0 bases and J shed 0 bases, with 14 bases lying between them. Germline V gives CDR1 LGHNT, CDR2 FRNRAP. The CDR3 consists of 17 residues. The CDR3 is CASGLVIAGRLNTEAFF. The CDR3 DNA is TGTGCTAGTGGTTTGGTAATCGCAGGGCGATTGAACACTGAAGCTTTCTTT. The full variable domain, with the rest looked up from reference TRBV12-5 and TRBJ1-1, is DARVTQTPRHKVTEMGQEVTMRCQPILGHNTVFWYRQTMMQGLELLAYFRNRAPLDDSGMPKDRFSAEMPDATLATLKIQPSEPRDSAVYFCASGLVIAGRLNTEAFFGQGTRLTVV.

The rearrangement joins TRBV15 to TRBJ2-7; a weak D match, TRBD2 (6 bases). CDR1 and CDR2 from the germline V gene are LNHNV and YYDKDF (reference sequence). This CDR3 comprises 18 residues. Trimming removed 5 bases from V and 0 bases from J, with 23 bases in between. In DNA, the CDR3 is TGTGCCACCAGCCGACCGCCCTCGACCGGGAGTCTCTCCTACGAGCAGTACTTC. It is translated as CATSRPPSTGSLSYEQYF.

The rearrangement joins TRBV29-1 to TRBJ1-1, with D possibly matching TRBD1 (5 bases). V was trimmed by 8 bases and J by 1 base, leaving 14 bases between them. In germline, CDR1 is SQVTM, CDR2 ANQGSEA. The CDR3 is made up of 13 amino acids. CDR3 nucleotides: TGCAGCACATCTCGGGGGGGGAACACTGAAGCTTTCTTT. The encoded protein is CSTSRGGNTEAFF.

The rearrangement joins TRBV28 to TRBJ1-3; the D is unclear. The CDR3 consists of 13 residues. Looked up from germline, CDR1 is MDHEN and CDR2 is SYDVKM. The ends were cut back, 5 bases at V and 2 bases at J, with 7 bases in the middle. CDR3 bases: TGTGCCAGCAGTCCAGTACCTGGAAACACCATATATTTT. Its protein is CASSPVPGNTIYF.

The chain combines TRBV13 with TRBJ2-1; the match to TRBD2 covers 9 bases. The CDR3 extends over 15 amino acids. V lost 3 bases, J lost 7 bases, and 7 bases stayed unmatched. The germline gives CDR1 PRHDT, CDR2 FYEKMQ (reference sequence). The CDR3 coding sequence is TGTGCCAGCAGCTTCCAGACTAGCGGAGCGAATGAGCAGTTCTTC. Translating gives CASSFQTSGANEQFF.

The CDR3 coding sequence is TGTGCCAGCAGCCCTGGACAGGGCCGCTACACCTTC. It is translated as CASSPGQGRYTF. The gene calls are TRBV6-5 and TRBJ1-2; the match to TRBD1 covers 8 bases. The CDR3 runs 12 residues. CDR1 is MNHEY and CDR2 is SVGAGI in the germline V gene. V shed 6 bases and J 9 bases; nucleotides not matched to a gene: 6.

The chain links TRBV7-9 to TRBJ2-2; D perhaps matches TRBD1 (6 bases). Germline V gives CDR1 SEHNR, CDR2 FQNEAQ (reference sequence). Trimming removed 1 base from V and 6 bases from J, with 18 bases in between. The CDR3 extends over 17 amino acids. CDR3 amino acids: CASSLVGAGEYPGELFF. CDR3 DNA: TGTGCCAGCAGCTTAGTAGGCGCAGGGGAATACCCCGGGGAGCTGTTTTTT.

The chain carries TRBV4-1 and TRBJ2-3; 9 bases line up with TRBD1. Losses at the gene ends were 3 bases for V and 0 bases for J; bases not matched to a gene: 4. Germline V gives CDR1 MGHRA, CDR2 YSYEKL. The CDR3 sequence is 16 residues long. The CDR3 sequence is CASSQPGQGSTDTQYF. The CDR3, as DNA: TGCGCCAGCAGCCAGCCCGGACAGGGGAGCACAGATACGCAGTATTTT.

V usage is TRBV7-2 and J usage is TRBJ2-7; 10 positions match TRBD2. CDR1 is SGHTA, CDR2 FQGNSA, per germline. The CDR3 consists of 16 residues. The V segment lost 1 base and the J segment 6 bases; nucleotides outside the gene matches: 9. DNA for the CDR3: TGTGCCAGCAGCTTAGTTCCAGCGGGAGGGCCAGGCGAGCAGTACTTC. This encodes CASSLVPAGGPGEQYF.

The chain employs TRBV7-9 and TRBJ2-7; no reliable D call. Per germline, CDR1 SEHNR and CDR2 FQNEAQ (reference sequence). V lost 1 base, J lost 0 bases, and 10 bases lay in between. The CDR3 is made up of 15 amino acids. CDR3 bases: TGTGCCAGCAGCTTAGGTGGCAACCCCTCCTACGAGCAGTACTTC. Protein: CASSLGGNPSYEQYF.

This chain joins TRBV9 and TRBJ1-3; D call uncertain. The germline gives CDR1 SGDLS, CDR2 YYNGEE. Trimming left V 0 bases short and J 0 bases short, with 10 bases between. The CDR3 loop spans 16 amino acids. As DNA, the CDR3 is TGTGCCAGCAGCGTAGGAGGGCGGAACTCTGGAAACACCATATATTTT. Translated: CASSVGGRNSGNTIYF.

This clone showed up just once. The rearrangement joins TRBV4-3 to TRBJ2-5; TRBD2 matches at 8 bases. Trimming removed 1 base from V and 6 bases from J; junction bases left unmatched: 28. The CDR3 extends over 22 amino acids. Germline V gives CDR1 LGHNA, CDR2 YSLEER. The CDR3: CASSQALSEGAGGVGIVKTQYF. The CDR3 nucleotides are TGCGCCAGCAGCCAAGCCCTCTCCGAAGGGGCGGGAGGCGTGGGGATCGTGAAGACCCAGTACTTC.